This is a list of T cell receptor beta chains from one sample in a study of cytomegalovirus exposure and HLA in healthy donors. Here immunoSEQ multiplex PCR was the method, and the copy in TCRdb shows in-frame clones only, minus some. The data contain more than 200,000 clones, 60% to 85% of them singletons. Sequenced material: PBMCs. The receptors shown here come from a man aged 35 to 55 in good health and CMV-seronegative. Each CDR3 is given with its conserved first and last residue. The D gene is left open where the match is weak. Expanded clones get a size class; other rows say once, few or many, or leave the size out.

d_call: .
v_call: TRBV5-6
clone_size: once
j_call: TRBJ2-5
cdr3_aa: CASSFSLDRGYQETQYF
cdr3_nt: .

d_call: TRBD1
v_call: TRBV2
clone_size: .
j_call: TRBJ1-2
cdr3_aa: CASSQGDSDGYTF
cdr3_nt: TGTGCCAGCAGTCAGGGGGATAGTGATGGCTACACCTTC

d_call: TRBD2
v_call: TRBV7-2
clone_size: .
j_call: TRBJ2-7
cdr3_aa: CASSLVPSGSFYEQYF
cdr3_nt: TGTGCCAGCAGCTTAGTGCCTAGCGGATCTTTCTACGAGCAGTACTTC

d_call: TRBD2
v_call: TRBV7-9
clone_size: .
j_call: TRBJ2-1
cdr3_aa: CATLGLAGNNEQFF
cdr3_nt: TGTGCCACCCTTGGACTAGCGGGAAACAATGAGCAGTTCTTC

d_call: TRBD1
v_call: TRBV19
clone_size: .
j_call: TRBJ2-3
cdr3_aa: CASSIGTGQGDTQYF
cdr3_nt: TGTGCCAGTAGTATCGGGACAGGGCAGGGAGATACGCAGTATTTT

d_call: .
v_call: TRBV19
clone_size: few
j_call: TRBJ2-3
cdr3_aa: CASSNGGSTDTQYF
cdr3_nt: TGTGCCAGTAGTAACGGCGGGAGCACAGATACGCAGTATTTT

d_call: .
v_call: TRBV11-3
clone_size: few
j_call: TRBJ2-5
cdr3_aa: CASSFTGTPQETQYF
cdr3_nt: TGTGCCAGCAGCTTTACCGGGACACCCCAAGAGACCCAGTACTTC

d_call: .
v_call: TRBV5-1
clone_size: .
j_call: TRBJ1-2
cdr3_aa: CASSFQGIGYTF
cdr3_nt: TGCGCCAGCAGCTTCCAGGGCATTGGCTACACCTTC

d_call: TRBD2
v_call: TRBV29-1
clone_size: .
j_call: TRBJ2-3
cdr3_aa: CSTSGLAGERGTQYF
cdr3_nt: TGCAGCACCTCGGGACTAGCGGGGGAAAGGGGTACGCAGTATTTT

d_call: .
v_call: TRBV5-6
clone_size: .
j_call: TRBJ1-1
cdr3_aa: CASSFPKTEAFF
cdr3_nt: TGTGCCAGCAGCTTTCCCAAAACTGAAGCTTTCTTT

d_call: .
v_call: TRBV25-1
clone_size: .
j_call: TRBJ2-3
cdr3_aa: CASRGGWGQDTQYF
cdr3_nt: TGTGCCAGCAGAGGTGGATGGGGGCAAGATACGCAGTATTTT

d_call: TRBD1
v_call: TRBV6-6
clone_size: .
j_call: TRBJ1-5
cdr3_aa: CASSLGTGRQPQHF
cdr3_nt: TGTGCCAGCAGTTTGGGGACAGGGCGGCAGCCCCAGCATTTT

d_call: TRBD2
v_call: TRBV9
clone_size: .
j_call: TRBJ2-1
cdr3_aa: CASSAALAGGSYNEQFF
cdr3_nt: TGTGCCAGCAGCGCAGCTCTAGCGGGAGGGAGCTACAATGAGCAGTTCTTC